Listed below are T cell receptor beta chains from one sample, sequenced in a study of T cell changes during pregnancy in multiple sclerosis. Assay: immunoSEQ multiplex PCR; the TCRdb copy retains only in-frame clones and omits some. This table holds 30,000 or so clones, approximately 90% found once. The sequencing here drew on CD8+ T cells from peripheral blood mononuclear cells, taken in the third trimester of pregnancy. The receptors come from a female donor with multiple sclerosis, enrolled in a pregnancy study. CDR3s include the opening cysteine and the closing phenylalanine or tryptophan.

V gene: TRBV27
CDR3 protein: CASSGGGHTQYF

V gene: TRBV15
CDR3 protein: CATSREGGSGANVLTF

V gene: TRBV29-1
CDR3 protein: CSSVGGAGEYNEQFF

V gene: TRBV6-1
CDR3 protein: CASSPSGSNQPQHF

V gene: TRBV2
CDR3 protein: CASSDGGTSTDTQYF

V gene: TRBV27
CDR3 protein: CASSLSSDKRTQYF

V gene: TRBV7-3
CDR3 protein: CASSPVTSGFTDTQYF

V gene: TRBV7-9
CDR3 protein: CASSLVGDRGGIQYF

V gene: TRBV6-5
CDR3 protein: CASSTGGFNEQFF

V gene: TRBV19
CDR3 protein: CASRPSGTAASGYTF

V gene: TRBV7-6
CDR3 protein: CASSLASQGSYEQYF

V gene: TRBV5-5
CDR3 protein: CASSPGQGGTDTQYF

V gene: TRBV7-9
CDR3 protein: CASSPSNTEAFF

V gene: TRBV9
CDR3 protein: CASSTPGGGETQYF

V gene: TRBV7-9
CDR3 protein: CASSWARDSLPRDTGELFF

V gene: TRBV28
CDR3 protein: CASTRGGPEQFF

V gene: TRBV2
CDR3 protein: CASSGRTRPTYEQYF

V gene: TRBV19
CDR3 protein: CASSGLKQATNEKLFF

V gene: TRBV7-9
CDR3 protein: CASSLVGEDEAFF

V gene: TRBV28
CDR3 protein: CASSSHLFLAGGGYEQYF

V gene: TRBV2
CDR3 protein: CASPGGQGASTEAFF

V gene: TRBV6-5
CDR3 protein: CASTPGGTESDEQYF

V gene: TRBV27
CDR3 protein: CASGAGGPDTQYF

V gene: TRBV6-1
CDR3 protein: CASSGTAGGNTEAFF

V gene: TRBV11-2
CDR3 protein: CASTPLRGPNTEAFF

V gene: TRBV7-9
CDR3 protein: CASSVLAGGQSSYEQYF

V gene: TRBV28
CDR3 protein: CASSYNRDEQFF

V gene: TRBV28
CDR3 protein: CASSPPTGHYYGYTF

V gene: TRBV2
CDR3 protein: CASSGSEISYNEQFF

V gene: TRBV11-1
CDR3 protein: CASRAEGAVTGELFF

V gene: TRBV5-1
CDR3 protein: CASSLASMVLETQYF

V gene: TRBV7-2
CDR3 protein: CASSLGGSYNEQFF

V gene: TRBV19
CDR3 protein: CASSISVGNQPQHF

V gene: TRBV7-9
CDR3 protein: CASSPRQGNEQYF

V gene: TRBV15
CDR3 protein: CATSRGQAPNYEQYF

V gene: TRBV5-8
CDR3 protein: CASSFAAGRPNYGYTF

V gene: TRBV11-2
CDR3 protein: CASSLSAGGLREQYF

V gene: TRBV6-1
CDR3 protein: CASSESQRSSGGVEQFF

V gene: TRBV7-2
CDR3 protein: CASSPRTVNTEAFF

V gene: TRBV18
CDR3 protein: CASSPPFGRGDTQYF

V gene: TRBV5-1
CDR3 protein: CASSGGRQNTEAFF

V gene: TRBV2
CDR3 protein: CARGRAGKSYEQYF

V gene: TRBV7-9
CDR3 protein: CASSSAGGWIAFF

V gene: TRBV9
CDR3 protein: CASSVGWTGRAGELFF

V gene: TRBV6-5
CDR3 protein: CASSPRLGVNNEQFF

V gene: TRBV19
CDR3 protein: CASSPAGAHEQFF